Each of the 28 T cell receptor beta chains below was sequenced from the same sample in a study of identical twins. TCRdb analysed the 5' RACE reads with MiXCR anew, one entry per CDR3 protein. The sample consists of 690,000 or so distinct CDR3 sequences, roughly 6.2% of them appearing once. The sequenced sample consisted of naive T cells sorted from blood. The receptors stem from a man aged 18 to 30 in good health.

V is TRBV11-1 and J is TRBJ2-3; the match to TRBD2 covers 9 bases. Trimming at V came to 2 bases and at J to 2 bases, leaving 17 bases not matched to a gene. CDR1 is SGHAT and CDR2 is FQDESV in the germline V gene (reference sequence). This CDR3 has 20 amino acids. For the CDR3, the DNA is TGTGCCAGCAGCTTACATCCTAGCGGGGACTGGGGACTAAACACAGATACGCAGTATTTT. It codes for CASSLHPSGDWGLNTDTQYF. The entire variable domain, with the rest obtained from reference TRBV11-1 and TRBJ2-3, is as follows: EAEVAQSPRYKITEKSQAVAFWCDPISGHATLYWYRQILGQGPELLVQFQDESVVDDSQLPKDRFSAERLKGVDSTLKIQPAELGDSAMYLCASSLHPSGDWGLNTDTQYFGPGTRLTVL.

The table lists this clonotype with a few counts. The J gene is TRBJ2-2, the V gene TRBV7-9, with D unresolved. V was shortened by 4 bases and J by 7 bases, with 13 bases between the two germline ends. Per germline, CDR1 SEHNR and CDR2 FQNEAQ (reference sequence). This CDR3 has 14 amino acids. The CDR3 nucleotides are TGTGCCAGCAGCTCCCCGGCGGTTGGCGGGGAGCTGTTTTTT. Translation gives CASSSPAVGGELFF. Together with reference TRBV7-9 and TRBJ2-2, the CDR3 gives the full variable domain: DTGVSQNPRHKITKRGQNVTFRCDPISEHNRLYWYRQTLGQGPEFLTYFQNEAQLEKSRLLSDRFSAERPKGSFSTLEIQRTEQGDSAMYLCASSSPAVGGELFFGEGSRLTVL.

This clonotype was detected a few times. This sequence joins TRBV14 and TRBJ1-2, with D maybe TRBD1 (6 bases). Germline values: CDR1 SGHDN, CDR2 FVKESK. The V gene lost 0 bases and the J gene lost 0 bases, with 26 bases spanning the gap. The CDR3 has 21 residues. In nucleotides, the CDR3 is TGTGCCAGCAGCCAAGAGTTTTGGGGGGCGGCAGCTCGCAATCCTAACTATGGCTACACCTTC. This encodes CASSQEFWGAAARNPNYGYTF.

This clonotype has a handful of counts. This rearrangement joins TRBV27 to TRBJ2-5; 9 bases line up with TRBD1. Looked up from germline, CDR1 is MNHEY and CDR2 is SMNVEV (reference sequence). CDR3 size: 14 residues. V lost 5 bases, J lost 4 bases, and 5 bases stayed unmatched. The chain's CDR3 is CASSRTGARETQYF. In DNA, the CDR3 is TGTGCCAGCAGTCGGACAGGGGCAAGAGAGACCCAGTACTTC.

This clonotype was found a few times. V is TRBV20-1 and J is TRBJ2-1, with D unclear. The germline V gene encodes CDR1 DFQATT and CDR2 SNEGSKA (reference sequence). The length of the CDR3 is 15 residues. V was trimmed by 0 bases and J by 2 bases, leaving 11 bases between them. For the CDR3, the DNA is TGCAGTGCTAGAGAACGGAGTGCCACCTACAATGAGCAGTTCTTC. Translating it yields CSARERSATYNEQFF.

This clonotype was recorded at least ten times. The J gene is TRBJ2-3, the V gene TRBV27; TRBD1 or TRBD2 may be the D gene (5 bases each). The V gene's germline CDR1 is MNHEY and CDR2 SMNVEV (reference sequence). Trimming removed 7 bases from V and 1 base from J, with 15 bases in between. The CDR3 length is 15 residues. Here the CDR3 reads CASTVYGARTDTQYF. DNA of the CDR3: TGTGCCAGCACTGTATACGGGGCCCGCACAGATACGCAGTATTTT.

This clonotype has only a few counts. The CDR3 protein is CSAIPGLGRDNEQFF. DNA for the CDR3: TGCAGTGCCATCCCCGGGCTCGGGAGGGATAATGAGCAGTTCTTC. The chain is built from TRBV20-1 and TRBJ2-1; 8 nucleotides line up with TRBD2. From germline, CDR1 is DFQATT and CDR2 SNEGSKA (reference sequence). The CDR3 runs 15 residues. Trimming cost V 6 bases and J 7 bases; bases outside gene matches: 14.

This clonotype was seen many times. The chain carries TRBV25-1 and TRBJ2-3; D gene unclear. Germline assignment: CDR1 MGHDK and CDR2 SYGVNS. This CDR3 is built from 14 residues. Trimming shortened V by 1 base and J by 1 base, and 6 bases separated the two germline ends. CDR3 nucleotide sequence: TGTGCCAGCAGTGAATTTACAGGCACAGATACGCAGTATTTT. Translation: CASSEFTGTDTQYF. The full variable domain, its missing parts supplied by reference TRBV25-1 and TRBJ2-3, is EADIYQTPRYLVIGTGKKITLECSQTMGHDKMYWYQQDPGMELHLIHYSYGVNSTEKGDLSSESTVSRIRTEHFPLTLESARPSHTSQYLCASSEFTGTDTQYFGPGTRLTVL.

CDR3 in amino acids: CATSLDRFYEQYF. The CDR3 coding sequence is TGTGCCACCAGCCTGGACAGGTTCTACGAGCAGTACTTC. The chain has TRBV15 and TRBJ2-7; the match to TRBD1 covers 7 bases. With V trimmed by 5 bases and J by 3 bases, 4 bases remained unmatched. The germline V gene has CDR1 LNHNV and CDR2 YYDKDF (reference sequence). The CDR3 totals 13 residues.

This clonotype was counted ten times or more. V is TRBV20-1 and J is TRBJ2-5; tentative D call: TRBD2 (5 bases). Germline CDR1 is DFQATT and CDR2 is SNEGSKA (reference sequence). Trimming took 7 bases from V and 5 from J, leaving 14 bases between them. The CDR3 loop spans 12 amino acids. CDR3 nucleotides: TGCAGTGGCCGGGGAACCGGGGAGACCCAGTACTTC. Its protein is CSGRGTGETQYF.

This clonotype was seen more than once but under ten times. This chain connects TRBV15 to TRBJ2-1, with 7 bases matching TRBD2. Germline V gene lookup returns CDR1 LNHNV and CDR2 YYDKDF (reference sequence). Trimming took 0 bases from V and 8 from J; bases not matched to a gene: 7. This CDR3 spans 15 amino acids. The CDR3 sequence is CATSRDSGTTHEQFF. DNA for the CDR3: TGTGCCACCAGCAGAGATTCAGGGACTACGCATGAGCAGTTCTTC.

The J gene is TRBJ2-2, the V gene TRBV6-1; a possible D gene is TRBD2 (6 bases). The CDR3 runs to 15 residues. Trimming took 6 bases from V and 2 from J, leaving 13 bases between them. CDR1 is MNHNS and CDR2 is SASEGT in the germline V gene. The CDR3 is CASRPTSTNTGELFF. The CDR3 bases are TGTGCCAGCAGGCCGACTAGTACCAACACCGGGGAGCTGTTTTTT.

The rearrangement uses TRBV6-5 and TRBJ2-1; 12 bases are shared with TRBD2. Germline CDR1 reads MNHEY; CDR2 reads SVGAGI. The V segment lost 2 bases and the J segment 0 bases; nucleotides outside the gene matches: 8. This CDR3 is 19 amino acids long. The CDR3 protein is CASSYVGTSGSFSYNEQFF. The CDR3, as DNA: TGTGCCAGCAGTTACGTCGGGACTAGCGGGTCCTTCTCCTACAATGAGCAGTTCTTC.

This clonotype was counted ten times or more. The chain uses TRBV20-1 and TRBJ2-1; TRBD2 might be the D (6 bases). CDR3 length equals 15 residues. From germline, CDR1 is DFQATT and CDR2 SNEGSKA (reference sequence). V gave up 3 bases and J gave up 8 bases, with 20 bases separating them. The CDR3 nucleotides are TGCAGTGCTAGCCCAGGAGGGCCAGGTCGCCATGAGCAGTTCTTC. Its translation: CSASPGGPGRHEQFF.

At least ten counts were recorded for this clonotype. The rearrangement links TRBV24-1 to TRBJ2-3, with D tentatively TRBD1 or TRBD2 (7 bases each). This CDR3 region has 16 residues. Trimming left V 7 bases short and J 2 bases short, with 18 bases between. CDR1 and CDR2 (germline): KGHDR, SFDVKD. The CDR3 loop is CATREGARGNTDTQYF. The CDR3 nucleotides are TGTGCCACCAGGGAGGGGGCGCGGGGGAACACAGATACGCAGTATTTT.

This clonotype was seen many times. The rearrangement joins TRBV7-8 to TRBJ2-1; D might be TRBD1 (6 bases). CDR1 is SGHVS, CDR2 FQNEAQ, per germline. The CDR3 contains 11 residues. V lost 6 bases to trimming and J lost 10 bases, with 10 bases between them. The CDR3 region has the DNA TGTGCCAGCAGGGACGGGACAGAGCAGTTCTTC. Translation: CASRDGTEQFF.

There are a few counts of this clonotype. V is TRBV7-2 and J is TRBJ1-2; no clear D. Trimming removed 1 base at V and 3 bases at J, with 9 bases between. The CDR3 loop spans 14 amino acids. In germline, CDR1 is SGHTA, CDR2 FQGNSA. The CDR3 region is CASSLGSDYYGYTF. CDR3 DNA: TGTGCCAGCAGCTTAGGCAGTGACTACTATGGCTACACCTTC.

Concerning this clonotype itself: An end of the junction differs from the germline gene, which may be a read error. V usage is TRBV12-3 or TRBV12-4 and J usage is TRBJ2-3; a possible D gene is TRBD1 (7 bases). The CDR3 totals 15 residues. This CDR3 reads CASTSGGLGTDTQNF. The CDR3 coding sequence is TGTGCCAGCACCTCAGGGGGGCTAGGCACAGATACGCAGAATTTT.

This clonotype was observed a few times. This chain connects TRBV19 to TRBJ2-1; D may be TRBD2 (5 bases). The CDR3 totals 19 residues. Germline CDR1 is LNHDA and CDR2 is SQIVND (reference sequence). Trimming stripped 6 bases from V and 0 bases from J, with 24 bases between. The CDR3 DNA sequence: TGTGCCAGTAGCAGTCTTGGCAGAAAAGCGGAAAGCTCCTACAATGAGCAGTTCTTC. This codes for CASSSLGRKAESSYNEQFF.

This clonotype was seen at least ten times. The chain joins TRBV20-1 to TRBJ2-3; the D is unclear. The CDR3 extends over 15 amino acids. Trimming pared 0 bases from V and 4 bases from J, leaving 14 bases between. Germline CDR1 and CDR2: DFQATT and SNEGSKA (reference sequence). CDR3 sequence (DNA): TGCAGTGCTAGAGAGCAGATAGCCGTTCCAGATACGCAGTATTTT. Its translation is CSAREQIAVPDTQYF.

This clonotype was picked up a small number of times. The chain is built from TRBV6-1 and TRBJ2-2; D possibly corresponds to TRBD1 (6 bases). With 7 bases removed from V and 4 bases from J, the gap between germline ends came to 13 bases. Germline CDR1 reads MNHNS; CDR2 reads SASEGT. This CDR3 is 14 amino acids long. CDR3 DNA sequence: TGTGCCAGCAAACAGGGTGTTGGCACCGGGGAGCTGTTTTTT. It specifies CASKQGVGTGELFF.

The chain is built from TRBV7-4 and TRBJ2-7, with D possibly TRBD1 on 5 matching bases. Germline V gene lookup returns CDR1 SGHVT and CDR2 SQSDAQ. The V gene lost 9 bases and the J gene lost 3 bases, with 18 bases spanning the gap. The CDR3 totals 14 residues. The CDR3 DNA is TGTGCCAGTCAGACAAATACAGGCTACTACGAGCAGTACGTC. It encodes CASQTNTGYYEQYV.

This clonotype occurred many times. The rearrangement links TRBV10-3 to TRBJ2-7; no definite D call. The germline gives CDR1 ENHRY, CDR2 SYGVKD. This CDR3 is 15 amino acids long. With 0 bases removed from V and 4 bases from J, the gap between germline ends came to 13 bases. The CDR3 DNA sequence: TGTGCCATCAGTGAGTCGGCAGACCCTAGATACGAGCAGTACGTC. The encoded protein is CAISESADPRYEQYV.

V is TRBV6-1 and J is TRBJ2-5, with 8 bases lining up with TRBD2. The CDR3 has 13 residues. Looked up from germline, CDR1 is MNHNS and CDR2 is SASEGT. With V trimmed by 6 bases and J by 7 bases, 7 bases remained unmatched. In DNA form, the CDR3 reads TGTGCCAGCAGATTAAGCGGGAGTATGACCCAGTACTTC. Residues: CASRLSGSMTQYF.

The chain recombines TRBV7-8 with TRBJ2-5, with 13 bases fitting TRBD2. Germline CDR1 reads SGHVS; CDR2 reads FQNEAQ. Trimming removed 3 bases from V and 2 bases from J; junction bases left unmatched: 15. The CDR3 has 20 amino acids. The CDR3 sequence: CASSFPTGTSGAEQQETQYF. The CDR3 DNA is TGTGCCAGCAGCTTTCCGACAGGGACTAGCGGGGCAGAACAACAAGAGACCCAGTACTTC.

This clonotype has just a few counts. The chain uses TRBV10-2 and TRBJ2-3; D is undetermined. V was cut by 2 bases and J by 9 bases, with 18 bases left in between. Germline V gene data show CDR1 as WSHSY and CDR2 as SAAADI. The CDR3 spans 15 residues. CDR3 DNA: TGCGCCAGCAGTGAGAGTAGCCGGGCTTCTGGGACGCAGTATTTT. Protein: CASSESSRASGTQYF.

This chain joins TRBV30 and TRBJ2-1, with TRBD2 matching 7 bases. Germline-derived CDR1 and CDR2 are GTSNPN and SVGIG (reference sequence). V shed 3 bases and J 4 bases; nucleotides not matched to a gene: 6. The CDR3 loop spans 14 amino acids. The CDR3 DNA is TGTGCCTGGAGAATCCTAGCGGCATACAATGAGCAGTTCTTC. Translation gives CAWRILAAYNEQFF.

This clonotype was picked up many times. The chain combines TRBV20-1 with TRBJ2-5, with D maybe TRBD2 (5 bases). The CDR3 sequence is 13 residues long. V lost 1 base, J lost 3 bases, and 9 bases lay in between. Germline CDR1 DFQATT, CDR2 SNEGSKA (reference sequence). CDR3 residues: CSARVMGEETQYF. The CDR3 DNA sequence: TGCAGTGCTAGAGTGATGGGAGAAGAGACCCAGTACTTC.